The entry that follows covers one TCR beta chain sequence. The antigen is undetermined. Researchers used 5'RACE with constant-segment primers to make TCR alpha and TCR beta cDNA libraries that carry sample barcodes and UMIs. Via MiXCR, TCRdb re-called the 5' RACE reads, giving one row per CDR3 protein. The data hold roughly 400,000 distinct CDR3 sequences, with approximately 16% observed a single time. Germline values: CDR1 DFQATT, CDR2 SNEGSKA (reference sequence). This CDR3 comprises 12 residues. V lost 1 base to trimming and J lost 8 bases, with 11 bases between them. This entry comes from a study of T-cell memory formation after mild COVID-19. Study observations and caveats: Pre-infection memory carried some responding clones, suggesting that cross-reactive memory joined. Largely, contracting CD4+ clones fell within CM and EM, and contracting CD8+ clones within EMRA. Clones that contracted from day 15 to 85 were balanced CD4/CD8, while later expanders leaned CD4+.

The source is a man aged 18 to 29 who had mild COVID-19 (a few samples of this study predate the infection). Cell type and time point are not known. V is TRBV20-1 and J is TRBJ1-2; D is possibly TRBD1 (5 bases). The sequenced sample was PBMCs or a T cell subset sorted from them (not recorded which). This CDR3 is CSARVQAGGYTF. The CDR3 DNA sequence: TGCAGTGCTAGAGTACAGGCAGGCGGCTACACCTTC.